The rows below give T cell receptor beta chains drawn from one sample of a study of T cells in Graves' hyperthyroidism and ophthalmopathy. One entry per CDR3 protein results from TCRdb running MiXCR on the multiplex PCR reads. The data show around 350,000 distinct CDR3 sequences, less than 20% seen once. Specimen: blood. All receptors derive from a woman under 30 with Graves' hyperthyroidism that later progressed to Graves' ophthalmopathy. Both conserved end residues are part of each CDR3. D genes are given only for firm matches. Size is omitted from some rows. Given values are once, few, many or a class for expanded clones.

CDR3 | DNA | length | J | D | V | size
CASSDIAAARERYF | TGCGCCAGCAGCGATATAGCGGCTGCTCGCGAGCGGTACTTC | 14 | TRBJ2-7 | NA | TRBV5-1 | NA
CSVADGNEKLFF | TGCAGCGTCGCCGACGGTAATGAAAAACTGTTTTTT | 12 | TRBJ1-4 | NA | TRBV29-1 | many
CASSPLAKNIQYF | TGTGCCAGCAGTCCCCTAGCCAAAAACATTCAGTACTTC | 13 | TRBJ2-4 | NA | TRBV2 | many
CSARLAGVRQFF | TGCAGTGCGAGACTAGCGGGAGTCCGGCAGTTCTTC | 12 | TRBJ2-1 | TRBD2 | TRBV20-1 | few
CASSIRDEQFF | TGTGCCAGCAGCATTAGGGATGAGCAGTTCTTC | 11 | TRBJ2-1 | NA | TRBV5-1 | NA
CASSLEGEGSSGANVLTF | TGTGCCAGCAGTTTAGAGGGGGAGGGGAGCTCTGGGGCCAACGTCCTGACTTTC | 18 | TRBJ2-6 | NA | TRBV28 | many
CASSTTSGGAYEQYF | TGTGCCAGCAGCACTACTAGCGGTGGGGCCTACGAGCAGTACTTC | 15 | TRBJ2-7 | TRBD2 | TRBV12-3/TRBV12-4 | many
CASSILGAGYGYTF | TGTGCCAGTAGTATCCTGGGAGCTGGCTATGGCTACACCTTC | 14 | TRBJ1-2 | NA | TRBV19 | few
CASSDLVGNEQFF | TGTGCCAGCAGTGACTTGGTGGGAAATGAGCAGTTCTTC | 13 | TRBJ2-1 | NA | TRBV25-1 | NA
CAWSNGGQNYGYTF | TGTGCCTGGAGTAATGGGGGACAGAACTATGGCTACACCTTC | 14 | TRBJ1-2 | TRBD1 | TRBV30 | few
CASNSPPGQGIWDTQYF | TGTGCCAGTAACAGCCCTCCGGGACAGGGGATATGGGATACGCAGTATTTT | 17 | TRBJ2-3 | TRBD1 | TRBV19 | NA
CSATWTSPGELFF | TGCAGTGCTACTTGGACTAGCCCCGGGGAGCTGTTTTTT | 13 | TRBJ2-2 | TRBD2 | TRBV20-1 | many
CASSERVGYSYEQYF | TGCGCCAGCAGTGAAAGAGTGGGCTACTCCTACGAGCAGTACTTC | 15 | TRBJ2-7 | NA | TRBV4-1 | many
CSSLSSYEQYF | TGTAGTAGCCTGAGCTCCTACGAGCAGTACTTC | 11 | TRBJ2-7 | NA | TRBV12-5 | NA
CAREPTSGRGTQYF | TGTGCCAGAGAACCGACTAGCGGGAGAGGGACCCAGTACTTC | 14 | TRBJ2-5 | TRBD2 | TRBV2 | many
CASSVETWGPETQYF | TGTGCCAGCAGCGTAGAGACCTGGGGGCCGGAGACCCAGTACTTC | 15 | TRBJ2-5 | NA | TRBV13 | few
CSARTGLYTEAFF | TGCAGTGCGAGGACAGGGTTATACACTGAAGCTTTCTTT | 13 | TRBJ1-1 | TRBD1 | TRBV20-1 | many
CASSLGGRVDQPQHF | TGCGCCAGCAGCTTAGGAGGGCGCGTCGATCAGCCCCAGCATTTT | 15 | TRBJ1-5 | NA | TRBV5-1 | many
CASSPTGYEAFF | TGTGCCAGCAGCCCGACAGGCTATGAAGCTTTCTTT | 12 | TRBJ1-1 | NA | TRBV7-9 | few
CSARGLAGEGNEQFF | TGCAGTGCTAGAGGACTAGCGGGAGAGGGGAATGAGCAGTTCTTC | 15 | TRBJ2-1 | TRBD2 | TRBV20-1 | few
CASSLGGLLLNEQFF | TGTGCCAGCAGCTTAGGGGGACTACTCTTGAATGAGCAGTTCTTC | 15 | TRBJ2-1 | TRBD2 | TRBV7-2 | NA
CASSPPLGADTQYF | TGTGCCAGCAGCCCTCCGCTCGGGGCAGATACGCAGTATTTT | 14 | TRBJ2-3 | NA | TRBV7-9 | many
CSVALGQNYGYTF | TGCAGCGTTGCGCTCGGACAGAACTATGGCTACACCTTC | 13 | TRBJ1-2 | NA | TRBV29-1 | NA
CSAAGTGGPMQPPQHF | TGCAGTGCAGCCGGGACAGGGGGCCCGATGCAACCGCCCCAGCATTTT | 16 | TRBJ1-5 | TRBD1 | TRBV20-1 | many
CASSLGAARGNEQFF | TGCGCCAGCAGCTTGGGTGCAGCCCGTGGGAATGAGCAGTTCTTC | 15 | TRBJ2-1 | NA | TRBV5-1 | many
CASSRRRGGGQETQYF | TGTGCCAGCAGTCGGCGGAGGGGAGGGGGCCAAGAGACCCAGTACTTC | 16 | TRBJ2-5 | NA | TRBV6-1 | many
CSAVVNTEAFF | TGCAGTGCTGTAGTGAACACTGAAGCTTTCTTT | 11 | TRBJ1-1 | NA | TRBV20-1 | many
CSGMGLATGELFF | TGCAGTGGGATGGGACTAGCGACCGGGGAGCTGTTTTTT | 13 | TRBJ2-2 | TRBD2 | TRBV20-1 | few
CASSPWAGRTNTGELFF | TGTGCCAGCTCTCCCTGGGCCGGGAGGACCAACACCGGGGAGCTGTTTTTT | 17 | TRBJ2-2 | TRBD2 | TRBV27 | many
CATSGSHGTTNYNEQFF | TGTGCCACCAGTGGGTCGCATGGGACTACAAACTACAATGAGCAGTTCTTC | 17 | TRBJ2-1 | TRBD2 | TRBV24-1 | many
CASKNPGQGSSYEQYF | TGTGCCAGCAAAAATCCGGGACAGGGCAGCTCCTACGAGCAGTACTTC | 16 | TRBJ2-7 | TRBD1 | TRBV28 | many
CASSLNGVDTGELFF | TGCGCCAGCAGCTTGAACGGGGTCGACACCGGGGAGCTGTTTTTT | 15 | TRBJ2-2 | NA | TRBV5-1 | NA
CASSLGRADYSNQPQHF | TGTGCCAGCAGCTTAGGCCGGGCAGACTATAGCAATCAGCCCCAGCATTTT | 17 | TRBJ1-5 | NA | TRBV11-2 | few
CASSTRDFNSYEQYF | TGTGCCAGCAGCACTCGGGACTTTAACTCCTACGAGCAGTACTTC | 15 | TRBJ2-7 | NA | TRBV3-1 | few
CASRNLGTETQYF | TGTGCCAGCAGAAATTTGGGTACAGAGACCCAGTACTTC | 13 | TRBJ2-5 | NA | TRBV6-2/TRBV6-3 | many
CASRLLAGGPYNEQFF | TGTGCCAGCAGACTACTAGCGGGAGGGCCCTACAATGAGCAGTTCTTC | 16 | TRBJ2-1 | TRBD2 | TRBV28 | many
CSARRGTSGRVGELFF | TGCAGTGCTAGAAGAGGGACTAGCGGGAGGGTGGGGGAGCTGTTTTTT | 16 | TRBJ2-2 | TRBD2 | TRBV20-1 | many
CASSLDGDPLYEQYF | TGTGCCAGCAGCTTAGATGGGGACCCTCTCTACGAGCAGTACTTC | 15 | TRBJ2-7 | NA | TRBV7-2 | few
CASSIGALEAFF | TGTGCCAGTAGTATTGGGGCTTTGGAGGCTTTCTTT | 12 | TRBJ1-1 | NA | TRBV19 | NA
CASSVLQRSLHF | TGTGCCAGCAGCGTGTTACAGAGGTCCCTCCACTTT | 12 | TRBJ1-6 | NA | TRBV7-2 | NA
CSGTSGRARDTDTQYF | TGCAGCGGGACTAGCGGGAGGGCACGGGACACAGATACGCAGTATTTT | 16 | TRBJ2-3 | TRBD2 | TRBV29-1 | few